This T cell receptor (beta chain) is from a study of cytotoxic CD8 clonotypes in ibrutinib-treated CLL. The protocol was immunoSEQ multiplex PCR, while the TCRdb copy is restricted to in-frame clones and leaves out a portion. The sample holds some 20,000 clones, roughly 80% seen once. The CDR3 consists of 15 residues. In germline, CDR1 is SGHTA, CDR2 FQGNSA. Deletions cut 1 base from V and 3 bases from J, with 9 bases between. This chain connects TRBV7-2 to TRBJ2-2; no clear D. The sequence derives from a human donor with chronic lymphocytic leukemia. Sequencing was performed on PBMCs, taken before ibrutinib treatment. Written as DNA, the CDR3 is TGTGCCAGCAGCTTAGAGGTGACTGACACCGGGGAGCTGTTTTTT. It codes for CASSLEVTDTGELFF.